The T cell receptor beta chain under discussion was sequenced for a study of blood T cell repertoires in COVID-19. Across the study: Some COVID-19 samples were acute and others convalescent; all came from the United States, Italy and Spain. T cells, B-cell-depleted T cells, or PBMCs provided the cDNA or gDNA that served as material.

The CDR3 has 16 residues. Trimming took 5 bases from V and 4 from J; bases not matched to a gene: 10. Germline V gene lookup returns CDR1 MDHEN and CDR2 SYDVKM. As processed by the authors: Reference gene primers were amplified, and this amplification served to estimate nucleated cell counts. Some clones are missing from TCRdb's copy, which holds only in-frame ones; the method was immunoSEQ multiplex PCR. D and trimming come from the DNA, and the V and J calls and clone size come from that table. The sample comprises 100,000 to 120,000 clones, roughly 81% of which are singletons, and 9.4% rests with the top ten.

Specimen: peripheral blood. The gene calls are TRBV28 and TRBJ1-5, with 8 positions matching TRBD1. This TCR derives from a woman aged 70 to 79 with acute or convalescent COVID-19. Here the CDR3 reads CASSMRTGPPNQPQHF. The CDR3, as DNA: TGTGCCAGCAGTATGCGGACAGGGCCCCCTAATCAGCCCCAGCATTTT.